Listed below are T cell receptor beta chains from one sample, sequenced in a study of T cell responses to AZD1222 COVID-19 vaccine. The assay was immunoSEQ multiplex PCR, and TCRdb's table has in-frame clones only and misses some. The table shows about 110,000 clones, with roughly 90% occurring only once. The material was peripheral blood, obtained on day 0 of AZD1222 vaccination. The receptors derive from an adult in good health. The CDR3 runs from the conserved cysteine through the conserved F or W. The D gene is left open where the match is weak. The size entry is marked missing in some rows and otherwise reads once, few, many or a size class.

- | TRBJ1-1 | TRBV5-1 | TRBD1 | TGCGCCAGCAGCTCACGGGGACAGGGTAACACTGAAGCTTTCTTT | CASSSRGQGNTEAFF
- | TRBJ1-2 | TRBV5-4 | - | TGTGCCAGCACGTTGGACGGCTCTAACTATGGCTACACCTTC | CASTLDGSNYGYTF
- | TRBJ2-1 | TRBV7-6 | - | TGTGCCAGCAGCCCCGGAGGGAGCTCCTACAATGAGCAGTTCTTC | CASSPGGSSYNEQFF
once | TRBJ2-1 | TRBV29-1 | TRBD2 | TGCAGCGTTGAGACTAGCGGAGCCGCCTACAATGAGCAGTTCTTC | CSVETSGAAYNEQFF
- | TRBJ1-2 | TRBV5-1 | TRBD1 | TGCGCCAGCAGCTTGGACGTGGACAGGGCGAGGATGGATGGCTACACCTTC | CASSLDVDRARMDGYTF
- | TRBJ1-5 | TRBV15 | - | TGTGCCACCAGAGGACAGAAAGTCAATCAGCCCCAGCATTTT | CATRGQKVNQPQHF
- | TRBJ2-2 | TRBV5-1 | - | TGCGCCAGCAGCTTGAAGGGTGGGAGCACCGGGGAGCTGTTTTTT | CASSLKGGSTGELFF
- | TRBJ2-2 | TRBV3-1/TRBV3-2 | - | TGTGCCAGCAGCCATAACCCCGGGGAGCTGTTTTTT | CASSHNPGELFF
- | TRBJ2-2 | TRBV5-1 | - | TGCGCCAGCGGCCCAGACACCGGGGAGCTGTTTTTT | CASGPDTGELFF
- | TRBJ2-1 | TRBV2 | TRBD2 | TGTGCCAGCAGTGACCCTAGCGGGAACTTCAATGAGCAGTTCTTC | CASSDPSGNFNEQFF
- | TRBJ2-5 | TRBV4-3 | - | TGCGCCAGCAGCCAAGGGTTGATAGAGACCCAGTACTTC | CASSQGLIETQYF
- | TRBJ2-5 | TRBV13 | TRBD2 | TGTGCCAGCAGCTTATGGGAGGGCCAAGAGACCCAGTACTTC | CASSLWEGQETQYF
- | TRBJ2-3 | TRBV14 | - | TGTGCCAGCAGCCAGGCTTTGATCGATACGCAGTATTTT | CASSQALIDTQYF
once | TRBJ1-5 | TRBV19 | - | TGTGCCAGTACCTCTATAGGGAACAATCAGCCCCAGCATTTT | CASTSIGNNQPQHF
- | TRBJ2-7 | TRBV28 | TRBD1 | TGTGCCAGCAGTCGACCCGGGACAGGGTATATGGCATACGAGCAGTACTTC | CASSRPGTGYMAYEQYF
few | TRBJ2-1 | TRBV2 | TRBD2 | TGTGCCAGCAGACCCGCCCCCGGGACTACCAATGAGCAGTTCTTC | CASRPAPGTTNEQFF
few | TRBJ1-1 | TRBV18 | - | TGTGCCAGCTCACCCTCCTGGGGGTCTGCTGAAGCTTTCTTT | CASSPSWGSAEAFF
few | TRBJ1-2 | TRBV19 | - | TGTGCCAGTAGTATAGATGACAGCGCTAACTATGGCTACACCTTC | CASSIDDSANYGYTF